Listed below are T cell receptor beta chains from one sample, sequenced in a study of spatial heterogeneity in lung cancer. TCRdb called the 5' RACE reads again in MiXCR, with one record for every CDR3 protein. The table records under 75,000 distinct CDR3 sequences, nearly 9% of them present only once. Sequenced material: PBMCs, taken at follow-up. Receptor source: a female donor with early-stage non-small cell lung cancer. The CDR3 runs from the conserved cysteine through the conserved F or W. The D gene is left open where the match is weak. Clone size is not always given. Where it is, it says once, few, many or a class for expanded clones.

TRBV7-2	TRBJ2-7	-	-	CASSQMTVTYEQYF	TGTGCCAGCAGCCAGATGACAGTTACCTACGAGCAGTACTTC
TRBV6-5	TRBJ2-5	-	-	CASGENMPPQETQYF	TGTGCCAGCGGGGAGAATATGCCCCCGCAAGAGACCCAGTACTTC
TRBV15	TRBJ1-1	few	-	CATSRDYAGKQAFF	TGTGCCACCAGCAGAGATTACGCGGGGAAACAAGCTTTCTTT
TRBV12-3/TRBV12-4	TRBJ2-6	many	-	CASRRASSGANVLTF	TGTGCCAGCAGACGAGCGAGCTCTGGGGCCAACGTCCTGACTTTC
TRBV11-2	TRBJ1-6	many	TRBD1	CASSLGDSSYNSPLHF	TGTGCCAGCAGCCTGGGGGACAGCTCCTATAATTCACCCCTCCACTTT
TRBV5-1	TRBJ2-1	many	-	CASSLAGGSLDNEQFF	TGCGCCAGCAGCTTGGCCGGAGGGTCCTTAGACAATGAGCAGTTCTTC
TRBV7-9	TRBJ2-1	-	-	CASSFPEEQFF	TGTGCCAGCAGCTTTCCAGAGGAGCAGTTCTTC
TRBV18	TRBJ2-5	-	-	CASSREIQETQYF	TGTGCCAGCTCCCGGGAGATCCAAGAGACCCAGTACTTC
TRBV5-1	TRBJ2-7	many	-	CASSLVAGYYEQYF	TGCGCCAGCAGCTTGGTAGCAGGGTACTACGAGCAGTACTTC
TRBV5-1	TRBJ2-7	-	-	CASSLGTVTNGEQYF	TGCGCCAGCAGCTTGGGGACGGTGACTAACGGCGAGCAGTACTTC
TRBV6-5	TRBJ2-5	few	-	CASSYSHSGAKETQYF	TGTGCCAGCAGTTACTCGCACTCGGGGGCAAAAGAGACCCAGTACTTC
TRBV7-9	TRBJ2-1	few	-	CASSLEGNNNEQFF	TGTGCCAGCAGCTTAGAGGGGAACAACAATGAGCAGTTCTTC
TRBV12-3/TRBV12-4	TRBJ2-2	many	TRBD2	CASSFMIAGGPSGTGELFF	TGTGCCAGCAGCTTTATGATAGCGGGAGGGCCCTCAGGCACCGGGGAGCTGTTTTTT
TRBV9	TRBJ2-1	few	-	CASSGDSNEQFF	TGTGCCAGCAGCGGGGACTCTAATGAGCAGTTCTTC
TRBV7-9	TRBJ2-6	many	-	CASSRQAPTTGANVLTF	TGTGCCAGCAGCAGACAGGCCCCGACCACTGGGGCCAACGTCCTGACTTTC
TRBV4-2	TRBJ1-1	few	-	CASSQSVSHLVATEAFF	TGTGCCAGCAGCCAATCCGTTTCCCACTTGGTTGCGACTGAAGCTTTCTTT
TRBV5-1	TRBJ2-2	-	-	CASSQQGTGELFF	TGCGCCAGCAGCCAGCAGGGCACCGGGGAGCTGTTTTTT
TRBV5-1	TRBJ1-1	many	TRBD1	CASSRGQGTTEAFF	TGCGCCAGCAGCCGGGGACAGGGTACCACTGAAGCTTTCTTT
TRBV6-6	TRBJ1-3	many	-	CASTEYLSGNTIYF	TGTGCCAGCACGGAATACCTCTCCGGAAACACCATATATTTT
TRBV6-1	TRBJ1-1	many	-	CASTLDLYTEAFF	TGTGCCAGCACTTTAGATCTTTACACTGAAGCTTTCTTT
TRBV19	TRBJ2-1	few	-	CASSKDSNNEQFF	TGTGCCAGTAGCAAGGACAGCAACAATGAGCAGTTCTTC
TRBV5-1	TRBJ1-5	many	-	CASSFSGEEQPQHF	TGCGCCAGCAGCTTTTCAGGGGAGGAACAGCCCCAGCATTTT
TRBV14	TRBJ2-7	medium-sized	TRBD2	CASSQDRWGLAWSEQYF	TGTGCCAGCAGCCAAGATCGTTGGGGACTAGCGTGGTCCGAGCAGTACTTC
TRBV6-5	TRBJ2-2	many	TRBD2	CASSYWTSGTINTGELFF	TGTGCCAGCAGTTACTGGACTAGCGGCACGATCAACACCGGGGAGCTGTTTTTT
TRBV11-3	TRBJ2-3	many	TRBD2	CASSPPGEGRADTQYF	TGTGCCAGCAGCCCGCCGGGGGAGGGGAGAGCAGATACGCAGTATTTT
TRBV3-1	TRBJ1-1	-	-	CASSQAGAAEAFF	TGTGCCAGCAGCCAGGCAGGGGCCGCTGAAGCTTTCTTT
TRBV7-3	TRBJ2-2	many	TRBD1	CASSPMGTGEAGELFF	TGTGCCAGCAGCCCCATGGGGACAGGGGAGGCCGGGGAGCTGTTTTTT